Listed below are T cell receptor beta chains from one sample, sequenced in a study of blood T cells in healthy people across ages. TCRdb analysed the 5' RACE reads with MiXCR anew, one entry per CDR3 protein. The table has 850,000 to 1,000,000 distinct CDR3 sequences, around 49% seen once. Specimen: blood. Every receptor here comes from a man under 40 in good health. CDR3s include the opening cysteine and the closing phenylalanine or tryptophan. Clone size is not always given. Where it is, it says once, few, many or a class for expanded clones.

v_gene	j_gene	abundance	CDR3aa
TRBV20-1	TRBJ2-3	once	CCAPDDPDTQYF
TRBV20-1	TRBJ1-3	-	CSARDRGGRLSGNTIYF
TRBV20-1	-	once	CSARPSGTIGEQYF
TRBV5-1	TRBJ1-2	-	CASDRGDRISNYGYTF
TRBV7-9	TRBJ2-3	many	CASSLVGSDTQYF
TRBV7-9	TRBJ1-2	-	CATETHGYTF
TRBV7-2	TRBJ2-1	-	CASSLARESWEQFF
TRBV7-2	TRBJ2-7	-	CASSFPWTSGGNEQYF
TRBV28	-	-	CATTFPGIDEQYF
TRBV7-9	TRBJ2-7	few	CASRAWDYEQYF
TRBV6-5	TRBJ2-5	-	CASSYSTGLSKETQYF
TRBV6-1	TRBJ2-7	many	CASSESGSYEQYF
TRBV11-3	TRBJ2-3	-	CASGQGRTDTQYF
TRBV10-2	TRBJ1-5	few	CASSEQAGGNQPQHF
TRBV10-3	TRBJ2-7	few	CAISGGQGTYEQYF
TRBV11-2	TRBJ1-5	-	CASRTKGGNQPQHF
TRBV12-3/TRBV12-4	TRBJ2-1	few	CASSWVDYGTGADEQFF
TRBV7-8	TRBJ2-1	-	CASSSTSGEQFF
TRBV5-5	TRBJ2-3	-	CASLVTDTQYF
TRBV12-3/TRBV12-4	TRBJ2-6	few	CASSGTAGANVLTF
TRBV27	TRBJ1-5	-	CASSIGQGTNQPQHF
TRBV29-1	TRBJ2-5	many	CSVEGGRDTQETQYF
TRBV24-1	TRBJ2-1	-	CATSARGKYNEQFF
TRBV28	TRBJ2-2	-	CASSSQGGGTGELFF
TRBV12-3/TRBV12-4	TRBJ1-2	-	CASSLVGQVRGGYTF
TRBV7-9	TRBJ1-2	-	CASSLADASAYGYTF
TRBV20-1	TRBJ2-5	once	CSGLGPQETQYF
TRBV12-3/TRBV12-4	TRBJ2-1	many	CASSLAAASLTYNEQFF
TRBV5-1	TRBJ2-7	-	CASSLEVIGAPKSSCEQYF
TRBV4-2	TRBJ2-7	few	CASSQVPPDRYEQYF
TRBV2	TRBJ2-1	-	CASSPDPSGGAHEQFF
TRBV30	TRBJ1-1	-	CAWGRGLNTEAFF
TRBV7-9	TRBJ2-7	-	CASSLTLGYEQYF
TRBV6-5	TRBJ1-2	-	CASRPSTDTNYGYTF
TRBV7-9	TRBJ1-1	-	CASCLAMRTTEAFF
TRBV30	-	-	CASGAQFF
TRBV12-3/TRBV12-4	TRBJ2-1	few	CASSFSRDLVEDEQFF
TRBV28	TRBJ1-5	-	CASSSQLQGSRQPQHF
TRBV7-2	TRBJ2-3	many	CASSLGQFTDTQYF
TRBV20-1	TRBJ2-1	few	CSARDRDFYNEQFF
TRBV18	TRBJ1-1	many	CASSPTQRATGDGAEAFF
TRBV29-1	TRBJ1-1	-	CSVEASRAFF
TRBV10-3	TRBJ2-7	-	CAIGDLGQSSYEQYF
TRBV6-6	TRBJ2-1	-	CASSADGNEQFF
TRBV5-6	TRBJ1-2	-	CASSTQRLGYTF
TRBV5-1	TRBJ1-6	-	CASSADRSNSPLHF
TRBV27	TRBJ2-3	many	CASSSGQGVGDTQYF
TRBV7-2	TRBJ2-2	-	CASSRSGNTGELFF
TRBV4-1	TRBJ2-7	few	CASSQAITGRFTYEQYF
TRBV12-3/TRBV12-4	TRBJ2-2	-	CASSARTVTNTGELFF
TRBV10-3	TRBJ1-4	few	CAISESMQVVNEKLFF
TRBV7-3	TRBJ1-2	few	CASSLQTGSRYGYTF
TRBV27	TRBJ1-5	-	CASSVGTGDSNQPQHF
TRBV5-1	-	few	CASSLLGGDVYEQYF
TRBV2	TRBJ2-3	few	CASSEDTAEDTQYF
TRBV3-1	TRBJ2-7	-	CASSGRASYEQYF
TRBV19	TRBJ1-4	-	CASSITWRTTNEKLFF
TRBV27	TRBJ2-1	-	CASTLGDEQFF
TRBV5-6	TRBJ2-1	-	CAGRFGGDSNEQFF
TRBV28	TRBJ2-5	few	CASHFTGVETQYF